The text below deals with one T cell receptor (beta chain). This clone is a singleton in its sample. Its binding antigen is unknown. The record has no base qualities; no much larger clone is one base away. This entry is derived from a study of blood T cell repertoires in COVID-19 (dated by TCRdb to about 2020). At the level of the whole study: Collaborator samples came from the United States, Italy and Spain and covered acute and convalescent phases of COVID-19. The sample metadata nearly always contained a de-identified subject ID, COVID-19 status, age in years and sex. The samples were drawn from two sources: the first 160 participants of the ongoing ImmuneRACE study, and 1,000 to 1,500 subjects contributed by 6 global collaborators. Where available, HLA class I and class II types were taken from metadata supplied by the sample provider and were not determined by assay-based typing. The repertoires were made available in a free public database intended to serve as a resource for research on the immune response to SARS-CoV-2. The material from the prospective study consisted of cDNA or gDNA derived from T cells, B-cell-depleted T cells, or PBMCs. Deeply sampled blood TCRbeta repertoires from subjects exposed to, actively infected with, or recovered from COVID-19 were included in the dataset.

Participants in the prospective study were enrolled through a virtual design, were aged roughly 18 to 100 years, and lived in approximately 24 United States geographic areas. In the prospective study, cohorts were assigned on the basis of participant-reported clinical history obtained from a screening survey and a study questionnaire. Recovered participants in ImmuneRACE Cohort 3 were defined as having two consecutive negative NP/OP PCR tests, clearance from a healthcare professional, or resolution of symptoms. Mobile phlebotomists in the prospective study collected whole blood, serum and a nasopharyngeal or oropharyngeal swab from every participant. Additional blood draws and questionnaires over an approximately two-month period could optionally be provided by prospective study participants. Prospective study blood samples were shipped either frozen or at room temperature before DNA extraction.

The study at large found these results: Clinical and demographic metadata were provided uncurated, with the amount varying by source and participant.

CDR1 is given as SGHTA and CDR2 as FQGNSA, both from the germline V gene. From cysteine to phenylalanine, the CDR3 is 16 amino acids long. The CDR3 DNA has 48 bases and is translated from base 1. Trimming removed 5 bases from V and 5 bases from J; the gene matches leave 11 bases unexplained. TCRbeta CDR3 regions were amplified from genomic DNA by means of the immunoSEQ Assay, a bias-controlled multiplex PCR. As for the original processing: The number of nucleated cells in each sample was estimated from the amplification of reference gene primers within the assay. Sequence reads were collapsed and filtered to measure the absolute abundance of every unique TCRbeta CDR3 rearrangement. Productive Simpson clonality was computed per sample as the square root of Simpson's diversity index over productive rearrangements. TCRdb's version of the immuneACCESS table is confined to in-frame rearrangements and falls short of the full clone set. An unresolved V gene accounts for under half of the shortfall where checked; the remainder is of unknown origin. D and trimming were read from the DNA, whereas the V and J calls and clone size are those reported in that table. The sample data list approximately 300,000 clones, and 87% of these were observed just once. The ten largest clones represent about 6% of the sample.

Sequenced input: PBMCs or T cells enriched from blood (not recorded which). The TCR was taken from a woman in her 30s who had recovered from COVID-19. The chain joins TRBV7-2 to TRBJ2-2, with TRBD2 identical over 7 junction bases. The DNA sequence reads TGTGCCAGCAGCCTCATTATATGGGGGGGAACCGGGGAGCTGTTTTTT. It specifies CASSLIIWGGTGELFF. Full variable domain (CDR3 extended with the reference TRBV7-2 and TRBJ2-2 proteins): GAGVSQSPSNKVTEKGKDVELRCDPISGHTALYWYRQSLGQGLEFLIYFQGNSAPDKSGLPSDRFSAERTGGSVSTLTIQRTQQEDSAVYLCASSLIIWGGTGELFFGEGSRLTVL.